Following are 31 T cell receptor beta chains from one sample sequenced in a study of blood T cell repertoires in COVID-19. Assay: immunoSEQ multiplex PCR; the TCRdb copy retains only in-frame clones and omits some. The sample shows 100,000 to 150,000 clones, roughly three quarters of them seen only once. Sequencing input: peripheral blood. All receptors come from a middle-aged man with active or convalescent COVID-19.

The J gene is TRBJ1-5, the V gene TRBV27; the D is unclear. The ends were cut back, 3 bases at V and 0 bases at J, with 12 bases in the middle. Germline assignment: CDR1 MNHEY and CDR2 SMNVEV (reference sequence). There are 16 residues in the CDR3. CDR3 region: CASSLKSPYSNQPQHF. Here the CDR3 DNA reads TGTGCCAGCAGTTTGAAAAGTCCCTATAGCAATCAGCCCCAGCATTTT.

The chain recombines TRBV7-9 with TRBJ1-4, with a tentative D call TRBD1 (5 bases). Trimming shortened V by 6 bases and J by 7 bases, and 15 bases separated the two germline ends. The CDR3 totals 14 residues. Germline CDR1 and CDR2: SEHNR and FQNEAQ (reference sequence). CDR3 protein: CASSPGEVREKLFF. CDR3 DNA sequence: TGTGCCAGCAGTCCGGGGGAGGTTCGTGAAAAACTGTTTTTT.

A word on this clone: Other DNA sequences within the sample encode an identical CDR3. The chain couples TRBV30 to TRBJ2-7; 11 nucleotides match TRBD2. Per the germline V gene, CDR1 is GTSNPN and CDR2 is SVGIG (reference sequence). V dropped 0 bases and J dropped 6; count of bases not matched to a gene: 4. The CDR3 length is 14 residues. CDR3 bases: TGTGCCTGGAGTGTTCGTCTAGCGGGAGGCGAGCAGTACTTC. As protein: CAWSVRLAGGEQYF.

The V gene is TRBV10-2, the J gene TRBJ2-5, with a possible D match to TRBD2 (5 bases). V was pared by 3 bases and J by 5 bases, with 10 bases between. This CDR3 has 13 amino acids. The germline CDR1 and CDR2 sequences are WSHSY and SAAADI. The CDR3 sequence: CASSDSGGETQYF. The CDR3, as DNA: TGCGCCAGCAGTGACAGCGGTGGGGAGACCCAGTACTTC.

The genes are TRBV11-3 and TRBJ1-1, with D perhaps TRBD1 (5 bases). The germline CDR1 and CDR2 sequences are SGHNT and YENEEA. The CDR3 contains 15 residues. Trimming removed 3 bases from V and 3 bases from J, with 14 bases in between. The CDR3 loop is CASSLGLGVDTEAFF. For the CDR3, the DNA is TGTGCCAGCAGCTTGGGCTTAGGGGTTGACACTGAAGCTTTCTTT.

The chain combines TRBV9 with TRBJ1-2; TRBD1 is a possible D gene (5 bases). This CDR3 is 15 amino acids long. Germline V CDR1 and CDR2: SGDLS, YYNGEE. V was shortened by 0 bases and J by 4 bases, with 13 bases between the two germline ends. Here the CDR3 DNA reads TGTGCCAGCAGCGTAGTCGGCAGGGCCAGCTATGGCTACACCTTC. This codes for CASSVVGRASYGYTF.

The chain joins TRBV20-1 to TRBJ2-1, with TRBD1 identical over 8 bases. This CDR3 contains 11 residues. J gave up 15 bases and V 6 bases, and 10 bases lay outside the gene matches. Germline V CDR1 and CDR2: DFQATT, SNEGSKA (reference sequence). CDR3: CSARFGQGLFF. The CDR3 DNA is TGCAGTGCCAGATTTGGACAGGGTCTGTTCTTC.

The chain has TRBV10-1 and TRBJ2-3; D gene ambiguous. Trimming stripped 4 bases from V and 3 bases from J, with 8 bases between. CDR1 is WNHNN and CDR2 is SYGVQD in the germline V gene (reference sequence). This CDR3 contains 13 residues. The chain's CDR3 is CASSALTTDTQYF. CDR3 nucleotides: TGCGCCAGCAGTGCCCTTACAACAGATACGCAGTATTTT.

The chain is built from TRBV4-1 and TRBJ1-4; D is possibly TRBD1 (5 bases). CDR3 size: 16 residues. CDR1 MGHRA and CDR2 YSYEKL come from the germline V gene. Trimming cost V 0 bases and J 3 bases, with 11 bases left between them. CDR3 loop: CASSQDRPGANEKLFF. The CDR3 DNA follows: TGCGCCAGCAGCCAAGATCGGCCGGGGGCTAATGAAAAACTGTTTTTT.

The chain's CDR3 is CSVEAGVVDEQYF. CDR3 nucleotide sequence: TGCAGCGTTGAAGCAGGGGTGGTTGACGAGCAGTACTTC. The chain is built from TRBV29-1 and TRBJ2-7; tentative D call: TRBD1 (6 bases). Looked up from germline, CDR1 is SQVTM and CDR2 is ANQGSEA. The CDR3 contains 13 residues. Trimming removed 1 base from V and 5 bases from J, with 12 bases in between.

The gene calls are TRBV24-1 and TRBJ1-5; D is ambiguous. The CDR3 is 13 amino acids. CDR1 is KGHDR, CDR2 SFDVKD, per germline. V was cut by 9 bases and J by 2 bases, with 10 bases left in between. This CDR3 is CATAPRGNQPQHF. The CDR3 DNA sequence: TGTGCCACCGCACCCCGGGGCAATCAGCCCCAGCATTTT.

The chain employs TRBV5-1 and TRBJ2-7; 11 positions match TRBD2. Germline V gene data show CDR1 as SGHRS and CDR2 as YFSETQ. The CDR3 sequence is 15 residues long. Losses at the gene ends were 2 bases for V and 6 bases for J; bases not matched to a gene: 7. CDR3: CASSFTSGSRPEQYF. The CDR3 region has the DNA TGCGCCAGCAGCTTTACTAGCGGGAGTCGCCCCGAGCAGTACTTC.

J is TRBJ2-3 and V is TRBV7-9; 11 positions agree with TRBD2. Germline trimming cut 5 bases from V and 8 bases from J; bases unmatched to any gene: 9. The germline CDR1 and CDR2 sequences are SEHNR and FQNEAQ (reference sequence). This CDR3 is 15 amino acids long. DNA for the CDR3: TGTGCCAGCAGCCCTAGCGGGGGGTCGTTGGGTACGCAGTATTTT. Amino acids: CASSPSGGSLGTQYF.

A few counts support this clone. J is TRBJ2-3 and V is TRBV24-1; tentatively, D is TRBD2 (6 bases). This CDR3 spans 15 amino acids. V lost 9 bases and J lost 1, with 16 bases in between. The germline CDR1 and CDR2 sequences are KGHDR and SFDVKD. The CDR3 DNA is TGTGCCACCTCACATACGGGAGCGGGCACAGATACGCAGTATTTT. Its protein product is CATSHTGAGTDTQYF.

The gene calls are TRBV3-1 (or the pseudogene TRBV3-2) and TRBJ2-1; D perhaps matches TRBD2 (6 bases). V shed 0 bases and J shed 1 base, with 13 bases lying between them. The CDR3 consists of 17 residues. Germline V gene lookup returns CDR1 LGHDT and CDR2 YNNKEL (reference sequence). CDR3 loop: CASSQEPLRGSYNEQFF. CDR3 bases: TGTGCCAGCAGCCAAGAGCCCCTGCGGGGTTCCTACAATGAGCAGTTCTTC.

Here the CDR3 reads CASSWARGSQETQYF. The CDR3 DNA reads TGTGCCAGCAGCTGGGCTCGGGGATCTCAAGAGACCCAGTACTTC. The genes are TRBV11-2 and TRBJ2-5, with a tentative D call TRBD2 (5 bases). The V gene's germline CDR1 is SGHAT and CDR2 FQNNGV. CDR3 length: 15 residues. V was pared by 4 bases and J by 2 bases, with 14 bases between.

CDR3 sequence (DNA): TGTGCCACCAGCAGAGATAGCGCTAGCGGGATTACAGATACGCAGTATTTT. Translated: CATSRDSASGITDTQYF. V is TRBV15 and J is TRBJ2-3, with 9 bases lining up with TRBD2. Germline CDR1 is LNHNV and CDR2 is YYDKDF (reference sequence). This CDR3 contains 17 residues. After removal of 0 bases from V and 3 bases from J, the junction contained 7 bases not matched to a gene. Looking up the rest from reference TRBV15 and TRBJ2-3 gives the full variable domain: DAMVIQNPRYQVTQFGKPVTLSCSQTLNHNVMYWYQQKSSQAPKLLFHYYDKDFNNEADTPDNFQSRRPNTSFCFLDIRSPGLGDTAMYLCATSRDSASGITDTQYFGPGTRLTVL.

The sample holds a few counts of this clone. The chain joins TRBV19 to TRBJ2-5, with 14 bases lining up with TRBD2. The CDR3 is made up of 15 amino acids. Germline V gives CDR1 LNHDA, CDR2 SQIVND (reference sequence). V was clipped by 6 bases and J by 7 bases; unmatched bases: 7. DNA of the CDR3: TGTGCCAGTAGGGGACTAGCGGGAGATCGGGGGACCCAGTACTTC. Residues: CASRGLAGDRGTQYF.

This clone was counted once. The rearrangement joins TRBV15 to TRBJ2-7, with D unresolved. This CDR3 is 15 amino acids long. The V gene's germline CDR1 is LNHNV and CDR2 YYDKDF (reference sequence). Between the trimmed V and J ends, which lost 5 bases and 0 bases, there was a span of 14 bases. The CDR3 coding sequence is TGTGCCACCAGCCACGGTCTGTCAAACTCCTACGAGCAGTACTTC. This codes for CATSHGLSNSYEQYF.

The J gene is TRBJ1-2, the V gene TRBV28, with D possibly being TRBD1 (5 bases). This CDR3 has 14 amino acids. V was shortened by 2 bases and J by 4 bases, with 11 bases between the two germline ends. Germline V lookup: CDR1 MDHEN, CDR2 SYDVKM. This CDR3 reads CASSLRGPLYGYTF. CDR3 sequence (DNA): TGTGCCAGCAGTTTAAGGGGTCCGCTCTATGGCTACACCTTC.

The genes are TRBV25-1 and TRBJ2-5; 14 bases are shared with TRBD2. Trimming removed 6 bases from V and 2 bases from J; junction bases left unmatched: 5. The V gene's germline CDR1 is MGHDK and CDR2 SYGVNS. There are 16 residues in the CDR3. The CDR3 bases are TGTGCCAGCAGGACGGGACTAGCGGGAGTACAAGAGACCCAGTACTTC. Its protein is CASRTGLAGVQETQYF.

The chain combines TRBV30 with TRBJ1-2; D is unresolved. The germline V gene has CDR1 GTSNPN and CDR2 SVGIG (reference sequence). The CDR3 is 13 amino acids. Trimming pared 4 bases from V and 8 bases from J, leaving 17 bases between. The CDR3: CAWMSEGLGGYTF. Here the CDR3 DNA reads TGTGCCTGGATGTCTGAGGGATTGGGGGGCTACACCTTC.

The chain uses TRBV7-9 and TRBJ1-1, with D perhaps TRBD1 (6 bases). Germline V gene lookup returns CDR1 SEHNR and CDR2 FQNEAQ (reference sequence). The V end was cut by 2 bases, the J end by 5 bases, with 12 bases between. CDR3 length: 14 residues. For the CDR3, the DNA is TGTGCCAGCAGCTTACAGGGGCGTGGGACTGAAGCTTTCTTT. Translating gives CASSLQGRGTEAFF. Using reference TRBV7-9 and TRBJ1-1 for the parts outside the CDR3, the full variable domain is DTGVSQNPRHKITKRGQNVTFRCDPISEHNRLYWYRQTLGQGPEFLTYFQNEAQLEKSRLLSDRFSAERPKGSFSTLEIQRTEQGDSAMYLCASSLQGRGTEAFFGQGTRLTVV.

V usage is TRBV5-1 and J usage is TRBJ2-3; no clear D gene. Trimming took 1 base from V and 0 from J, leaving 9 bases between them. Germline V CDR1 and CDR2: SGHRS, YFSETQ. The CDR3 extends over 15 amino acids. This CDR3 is CASSLSAGSTDTQYF. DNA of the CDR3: TGCGCCAGCAGCTTGTCGGCAGGAAGCACAGATACGCAGTATTTT.

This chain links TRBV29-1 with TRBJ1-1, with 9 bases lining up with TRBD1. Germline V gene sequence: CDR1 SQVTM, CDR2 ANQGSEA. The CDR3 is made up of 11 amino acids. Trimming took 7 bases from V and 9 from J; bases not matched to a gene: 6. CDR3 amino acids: CSGTGTGKAFF. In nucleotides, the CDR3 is TGCAGCGGTACCGGGACAGGGAAAGCTTTCTTT.

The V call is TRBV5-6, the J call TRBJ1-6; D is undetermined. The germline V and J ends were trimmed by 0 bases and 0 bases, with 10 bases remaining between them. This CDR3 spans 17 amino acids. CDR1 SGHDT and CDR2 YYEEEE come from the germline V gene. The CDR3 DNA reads TGTGCCAGCAGCTTGGGCAGCCGGGACTCCTATAATTCACCCCTCCACTTT. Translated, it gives CASSLGSRDSYNSPLHF.

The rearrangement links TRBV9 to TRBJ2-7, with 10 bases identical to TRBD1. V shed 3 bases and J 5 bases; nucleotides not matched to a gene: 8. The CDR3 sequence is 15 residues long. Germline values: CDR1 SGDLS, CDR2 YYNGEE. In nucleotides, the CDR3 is TGTGCCAGCAGCGCCGGGGACAGGGGAGCCCACGAGCAGTACTTC. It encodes CASSAGDRGAHEQYF.

As DNA, the CDR3 is TGTGCCGGGACGGTGAACACTGAAGCTTTCTTT. It yields the protein CAGTVNTEAFF. The chain employs TRBV30 and TRBJ1-1; tentative D call: TRBD1 (5 bases). With 8 bases removed from V and 0 bases from J, the gap between germline ends came to 7 bases. CDR3 length: 11 amino acids. The V gene's germline CDR1 is GTSNPN and CDR2 SVGIG (reference sequence).

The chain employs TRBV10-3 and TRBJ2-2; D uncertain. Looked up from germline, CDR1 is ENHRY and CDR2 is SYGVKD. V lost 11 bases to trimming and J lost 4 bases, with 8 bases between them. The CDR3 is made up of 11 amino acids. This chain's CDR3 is CAAYSTGELFF. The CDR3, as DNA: TGTGCCGCCTACTCCACCGGGGAGCTGTTTTTT.

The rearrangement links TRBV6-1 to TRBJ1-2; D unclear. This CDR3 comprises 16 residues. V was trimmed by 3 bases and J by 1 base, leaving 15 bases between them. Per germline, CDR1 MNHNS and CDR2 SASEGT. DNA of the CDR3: TGTGCCAGCAGTGAGCGTCGGTTGAAAATTAACTATGGCTACACCTTC. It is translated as CASSERRLKINYGYTF.

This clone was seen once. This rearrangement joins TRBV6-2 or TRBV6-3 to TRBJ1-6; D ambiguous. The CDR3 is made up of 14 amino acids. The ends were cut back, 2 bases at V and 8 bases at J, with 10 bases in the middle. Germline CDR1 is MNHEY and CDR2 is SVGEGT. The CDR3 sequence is CASSYRTGDSPLHF. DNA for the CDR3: TGTGCCAGCAGTTACCGGACGGGAGATTCACCCCTCCACTTT.